This T cell receptor (beta chain) originates from a study of Ad26.COV2.S vaccination and SARS-CoV-2 variants. V gave up 4 bases and J gave up 9 bases; unmatched junction bases: 10. The CDR3 sequence is 14 residues long. The germline gives CDR1 SGHRS, CDR2 YFSETQ. Turning to this clone: No antigen is known for it.

Study-wide points: The study found higher spike-specific TCR breadth in vaccine than placebo recipients.

Measured with immunoSEQ multiplex PCR; TCRdb has only the in-frame clones, and not every one. The sample gives 440,000 or so clones, approximately 90% of which show up once; 1.5% to 2% is in the top ten. Treatment meaning: 15 to 20 received Ad26.COV2.S at low or high dose, single or two shots; 5 received placebo; per-sample allocation not given. The study sampled participants on day 63 after the first vaccine or placebo injection. The gene calls are TRBV5-1 and TRBJ2-1, with 7 bases lining up with TRBD2. The source material was peripheral blood, sampled in a trial of Ad26.COV2.S vaccine versus placebo. The TCR was taken from a person aged 18-65 years who received the Ad26.COV2.S COVID-19 vaccine or a placebo. CDR3 protein: CASSPGGGSGEQFF. The CDR3 DNA is TGCGCCAGCAGCCCGGGGGGAGGGTCGGGTGAGCAGTTCTTC.